This T cell receptor beta chain appears in the sequencing data of a study of blood T cell repertoires in COVID-19. Looking at the study overall: Sites in the United States, Italy and Spain provided acute and convalescent COVID-19 samples. In each case, the material was cDNA or gDNA derived from T cells, B-cell-depleted T cells, or PBMCs.

TCRdb's table, derived via immunoSEQ multiplex PCR, lists solely in-frame clones and lacks some. Of around 160,000 clones listed, 88% are singletons. V gave up 4 bases and J gave up 7 bases; unmatched junction bases: 15. The CDR3 has 16 residues. Germline values: CDR1 SGHVS, CDR2 FQNEAQ. The sequence was obtained from a human donor in a cohort sampled during active COVID-19. The sequencing input was peripheral blood. J is TRBJ2-7 and V is TRBV7-8, with TRBD2 identical over 8 bases. CDR3 DNA: TGTGCCAGCAGCTCTCTTAGCGGGGAGCCGTTGGGGGAGCAGTACTTC. This codes for CASSSLSGEPLGEQYF.